A single sample gave rise to the 27 T cell receptor beta chains below, sequenced in a study of radiotherapy plus CTLA-4 blockade in lung cancer. Using immunoSEQ multiplex PCR, the repertoire was profiled, and TCRdb retains in-frame clones only, with some absent. The profile shows some 70,000 clones, less than 80% of them singletons. The sequences come from peripheral blood, collected from a patient treated with radiotherapy plus ipilimumab. The receptors were gathered from a human donor with non-small cell lung cancer who had a complete response to radiotherapy plus ipilimumab.

The chain has TRBV19 and TRBJ2-2; D is unclear. V was trimmed by 3 bases and J by 3 bases, leaving 8 bases between them. The germline V gene has CDR1 LNHDA and CDR2 SQIVND (reference sequence). The CDR3 has 14 residues. The CDR3 protein is CASSIGQHTGELFF. The CDR3 DNA reads as TGTGCCAGTAGTATTGGGCAGCACACCGGGGAGCTGTTTTTT. The full variable domain, rest sourced from reference TRBV19 and TRBJ2-2, is DGGITQSPKYLFRKEGQNVTLSCEQNLNHDAMYWYRQDPGQGLRLIYYSQIVNDFQKGDIAEGYSVSREKKESFPLTVTSAQKNPTAFYLCASSIGQHTGELFFGEGSRLTVL.

As to this clone: Other DNA sequences of this sample code for an identical CDR3. The V call is TRBV30, the J call TRBJ1-2; D gene unclear. Between the trimmed V and J ends, which lost 3 bases and 7 bases, there was a span of 6 bases. The V gene's germline CDR1 is GTSNPN and CDR2 SVGIG (reference sequence). There are 10 residues in the CDR3. In DNA, the CDR3 is TGTGCCTGGAGGAAGGGTGGCTACACCTTC. Protein: CAWRKGGYTF.

The chain uses TRBV18 and TRBJ2-1, with 8 bases matching TRBD2. V shed 3 bases, J shed 6 bases, and the junction held 13 bases outside the gene matches. The V gene's germline CDR1 is KGHSH and CDR2 LQKENI. The CDR3 consists of 17 residues. CDR3 residues: CASSPGEGGGHSNEQFF. The CDR3 nucleotides read TGTGCCAGCTCACCCGGTGAGGGCGGGGGGCACAGCAATGAGCAGTTCTTC.

This rearrangement joins TRBV6-1 to TRBJ1-1, with D possibly matching TRBD1 (5 bases). This CDR3 has 17 residues. V was clipped by 0 bases and J by 5 bases, with 19 bases between them. Germline V lookup: CDR1 MNHNS, CDR2 SASEGT. The CDR3 loop is CASSEAGENRGRTEAFF. CDR3 in DNA: TGTGCCAGCAGTGAAGCGGGCGAGAACCGGGGGAGAACTGAAGCTTTCTTT.

In nucleotides, the CDR3 is TGCGCCAGCAGCTTCACCCCATATTACCAACTAGCGGGGGGCACAGATACGCAGTATTTT. Encoded protein: CASSFTPYYQLAGGTDTQYF. V is TRBV5-1 and J is TRBJ2-3; 11 bases agree with TRBD2. The V segment lost 2 bases and the J segment 1 base; nucleotides outside the gene matches: 15. Per germline, CDR1 SGHRS and CDR2 YFSETQ. The CDR3 is 20 residues long.

The chain combines TRBV7-2 with TRBJ1-4, with D uncertain. Germline assignment: CDR1 SGHTA and CDR2 FQGNSA. The length of the CDR3 is 14 residues. Trimming cost V 3 bases and J 6 bases, with 11 bases left between them. The CDR3 coding sequence is TGTGCCAGCAGCTTCGGATTTGAAGATGAAAAACTGTTTTTT. This gives the protein CASSFGFEDEKLFF.

The rearrangement links TRBV5-8 to TRBJ1-2; 8 bases match TRBD1. This CDR3 region has 15 residues. The germline V gene has CDR1 SGHTS and CDR2 YDEGEE. The ends lost 4 bases at V and 0 bases at J; junction bases unmatched: 5. CDR3 bases: TGTGCCAGCAGCATGGGACAGGCCTCTAACTATGGCTACACCTTC. It specifies CASSMGQASNYGYTF.

Points on this clone: One end of the junction is discordant with germline, which a read error may explain. V and J are TRBV7-7 and TRBJ2-3, with D possibly matching TRBD1 (7 bases). Germline CDR1 is SSHAT and CDR2 is FNYEAQ (reference sequence). There are 15 residues in the CDR3. DNA for the CDR3: TGTGCTAGCAGCTTAGGAACAGGGGAGGTAGATACGCAGTATTTT. Translated: CASSLGTGEVDTQYF.

The genes are TRBV27 and TRBJ1-5; 7 positions agree with TRBD1. J lost 5 bases, V lost 0 bases, and 7 bases had no gene match. CDR1 and CDR2 from the germline V gene are MNHEY and SMNVEV (reference sequence). The CDR3 totals 16 residues. The DNA for the CDR3 is TGTGCCAGCAGTTTATCGCCTGTTGACAGGGATCAGCCCCAGCATTTT. This encodes CASSLSPVDRDQPQHF.

This clone was seen once. The chain joins TRBV7-9 to TRBJ1-4; 7 bases line up with TRBD1. CDR3 length: 13 residues. Germline V gives CDR1 SEHNR, CDR2 FQNEAQ (reference sequence). V shed 1 base, J shed 8 bases, and the junction held 1 base outside the gene matches. The CDR3 DNA is TGTGCCAGCAGCTTAGAAGGGGGCGAAAAACTGTTTTTT. Encoded protein: CASSLEGGEKLFF.

This chain uses TRBV7-9 with TRBJ1-2; D remains ambiguous. This CDR3 comprises 15 residues. V was pared by 1 base and J by 1 base, with 10 bases between. The germline CDR1 and CDR2 sequences are SEHNR and FQNEAQ (reference sequence). CDR3 region: CASSLGRRGNYGYTF. CDR3 sequence (DNA): TGTGCCAGCAGCTTAGGGCGGCGGGGTAACTATGGCTACACCTTC.

The chain combines TRBV5-1 with TRBJ2-2; no clear D. With 0 bases removed from V and 2 bases from J, the gap between germline ends came to 5 bases. This CDR3 is built from 14 residues. CDR1 SGHRS and CDR2 YFSETQ come from the germline V gene. The CDR3 loop reads CASSLVSNTGELFF. In DNA, the CDR3 is TGCGCCAGCAGCTTGGTTTCAAACACCGGGGAGCTGTTTTTT.

This rearrangement joins TRBV7-9 to TRBJ2-2, with 7 bases lining up with TRBD2. CDR1 and CDR2 from the germline V gene are SEHNR and FQNEAQ (reference sequence). Trimming took 1 base from V and 3 from J; bases not matched to a gene: 8. The length of the CDR3 is 17 residues. In nucleotides, the CDR3 is TGTGCCAGCAGCTTAGGGACCGGCGGGAGAGACACCGGGGAGCTGTTTTTT. Its translation is CASSLGTGGRDTGELFF. Based on the CDR3 plus reference TRBV7-9 and TRBJ2-2, the full variable domain is DTGVSQNPRHKITKRGQNVTFRCDPISEHNRLYWYRQTLGQGPEFLTYFQNEAQLEKSRLLSDRFSAERPKGSFSTLEIQRTEQGDSAMYLCASSLGTGGRDTGELFFGEGSRLTVL.

The chain links TRBV6-6 to TRBJ1-5, with a possible D match to TRBD1 (5 bases). Between the trimmed V and J ends, which lost 3 bases and 2 bases, there was a span of 11 bases. Germline V gives CDR1 MNHNY, CDR2 SVGAGI (reference sequence). CDR3 length equals 15 residues. CDR3 bases: TGTGCCAGCAGTTATTCCCAAGGGGGCAATCAGCCCCAGCATTTT. Translation gives CASSYSQGGNQPQHF.

V is TRBV2 and J is TRBJ1-1; D not resolved. Germline CDR1 reads SNHLY; CDR2 reads FYNNEI. The CDR3 is 14 amino acids. V was pared by 4 bases and J by 2 bases, with 11 bases between. CDR3 sequence (DNA): TGTGCCAGCAGTGTCGGGCGGACTAACACTGAAGCTTTCTTT. Its translation: CASSVGRTNTEAFF.

Here the CDR3 reads CASGPSEGAMRGYTF. The CDR3 DNA follows: TGTGCCAGCGGACCCTCCGAGGGGGCGATGAGGGGCTACACCTTC. This sequence joins TRBV5-8 and TRBJ1-2, with TRBD1 identical over 7 bases. Unmatched junction bases numbered 17, after V lost 7 bases and J lost 8 bases. The CDR3 consists of 15 residues. Looked up from germline, CDR1 is SGHTS and CDR2 is YDEGEE. The whole variable domain, filled in from reference TRBV5-8 and TRBJ1-2, reads EAGVTQSPTHLIKTRGQQATLRCSPISGHTSVYWYQQALGLGLQFLLWYDEGEERNRGNFPPRFSGRQFPNYSSELNVNALELEDSALYLCASGPSEGAMRGYTFGSGTRLTVV.

This clone appeared once. The chain combines TRBV28 with TRBJ2-1, with D tentatively TRBD2 (6 bases). This CDR3 is built from 12 residues. V lost 8 bases, J lost 9 bases, and 14 bases lay in between. The germline CDR1 and CDR2 sequences are MDHEN and SYDVKM. The CDR3 loop reads CASQGGNREQFF. CDR3 nucleotides: TGTGCCAGCCAGGGCGGGAATCGTGAGCAGTTCTTC.

The chain couples TRBV9 to TRBJ2-1; the match to TRBD1 covers 8 bases. The germline V gene has CDR1 SGDLS and CDR2 YYNGEE. The V and J ends lost 4 bases and 5 bases, in that order; junction bases with no gene match: 8. The CDR3 spans 15 residues. For the CDR3, the DNA is TGTGCCAGCAGCAACACAGGGGGTCGCAACAATGAGCAGTTCTTC. This translates into CASSNTGGRNNEQFF.

V gene TRBV2 combines with J gene TRBJ2-5, with D perhaps TRBD2 (6 bases). CDR3 size: 15 residues. Germline V lookup: CDR1 SNHLY, CDR2 FYNNEI. V was shortened by 5 bases and J by 3 bases, with 16 bases between the two germline ends. CDR3 sequence: CASSPTYGEEETQYF. CDR3 DNA sequence: TGTGCCAGCAGTCCGACGTACGGGGAGGAAGAGACCCAGTACTTC. The full variable domain, its missing parts supplied by reference TRBV2 and TRBJ2-5, is EPEVTQTPSHQVTQMGQEVILRCVPISNHLYFYWYRQILGQKVEFLVSFYNNEISEKSEIFDDQFSVERPDGSNFTLKIRSTKLEDSAMYFCASSPTYGEEETQYFGPGTRLLVL.

This chain connects TRBV11-3 to TRBJ2-1, with D perhaps TRBD2 (7 bases). This CDR3 is built from 18 residues. In germline, CDR1 is SGHNT, CDR2 YENEEA. The V end lost 1 base, the J end lost 9 bases, and 25 bases lay between the germline ends. For the CDR3, the DNA is TGTGCCAGCAGCTTAGCACTGGGCGGGGGCCCAATTCGGAGTGAGCAGTTCTTC. It codes for CASSLALGGGPIRSEQFF.

In DNA, the CDR3 is TGCGCCAGCAGCCAAGTTGGCAGGGGAAACTATGGCTACACCTTC. Translation: CASSQVGRGNYGYTF. The chain combines TRBV4-3 with TRBJ1-2; TRBD1 might be the D (6 bases). Germline-derived CDR1 and CDR2 are LGHNA and YSLEER. The CDR3 sequence is 15 residues long. The V end was cut by 1 base, the J end by 2 bases, with 11 bases between.

V usage is TRBV18 and J usage is TRBJ2-1, with 7 nucleotides matching TRBD1. CDR3 length equals 13 residues. Germline lookup yields CDR1 KGHSH and CDR2 LQKENI. The V gene end was trimmed by 3 bases and the J gene end by 13 bases; junction bases not matched to a gene: 9. The CDR3 spells CASSPRRDSQQFF. The CDR3 bases are TGTGCCAGCTCACCTCGCCGGGACAGCCAACAGTTCTTC.

The gene calls are TRBV6-5 and TRBJ2-2; 7 positions agree with TRBD2. The J segment lost 4 bases and the V segment lost 7 bases, leaving 9 bases of the junction unmatched. The CDR3 is made up of 15 amino acids. Per germline, CDR1 MNHEY and CDR2 SVGAGI. CDR3 in amino acids: CASKTTSAVTGELFF. CDR3 in DNA: TGTGCCAGCAAGACCACTAGCGCTGTCACCGGGGAGCTGTTTTTT.

V and J are TRBV10-2 and TRBJ2-1; 9 nucleotides line up with TRBD1. This CDR3 is 15 amino acids long. Trimming at V came to 6 bases and at J to 1 base, leaving 4 bases not matched to a gene. The germline V gene has CDR1 WSHSY and CDR2 SAAADI. The chain's CDR3 is CASSVQGASYNEQFF. CDR3 sequence (DNA): TGCGCCAGCAGCGTACAGGGGGCTTCCTACAATGAGCAGTTCTTC.

This clone was detected once. CDR3 sequence (DNA): TGTGCCAGTAGTATGTTCGGTTCCTACGAGCAGTACTTC. It specifies CASSMFGSYEQYF. The rearrangement uses TRBV19 and TRBJ2-7; D remains ambiguous. V lost 3 bases and J lost 1, with 7 bases in between. The CDR3 consists of 13 residues. In germline, CDR1 is LNHDA, CDR2 SQIVND (reference sequence).

The chain is built from TRBV12-5 and TRBJ2-2; 15 bases fit TRBD2. J lost 7 bases, V lost 0 bases, and 3 bases had no gene match. The CDR3 has 17 residues. Looked up from germline, CDR1 is LGHNT and CDR2 is FRNRAP. In DNA, the CDR3 is TGTGCTAGTGGTTTGGTGGGACTAGCGGGAGGTAACGGGGAGCTGTTTTTT. The encoded protein is CASGLVGLAGGNGELFF.

The genes are TRBV5-1 and TRBJ1-2; TRBD1 aligns across 9 bases. CDR3 length equals 14 residues. The trim removed 5 bases at V and 6 bases at J, leaving 8 bases unmatched. CDR1 and CDR2 from the germline V gene are SGHRS and YFSETQ. As DNA, the CDR3 is TGCGCCAGCAGACTCGGGACAGGGCGGGATGGCTACACCTTC. Protein: CASRLGTGRDGYTF.